This TCR beta chain was sequenced in a study of blood T cell repertoires in COVID-19. Study-wide context: Samples of COVID-19 (acute and convalescent) were obtained from the United States, Italy and Spain. PBMCs, B-cell-depleted T cells, or T cells were the source of the cDNA or gDNA that made up the material.

In the original workflow: Amplified reference gene primers provided the basis for estimating nucleated cell counts. TCRdb keeps only in-frame clones here, not all; method: immunoSEQ multiplex PCR. The V and J calls and clone size were taken over from that table, and D and trimming were inferred from the DNA. The profile shows fewer than 85,000 clones, 82% of them singletons. The receptor's source is a woman aged 60-70 years with acute or convalescent COVID-19. Sequencing was done on a sample of peripheral blood.

CDR3 sequence reads: CASSYSLYGYTF. The CDR3 DNA is TGTGCCAGCAGTTACTCCCTCTATGGCTACACCTTC. The gene calls are TRBV12-3 or TRBV12-4 and TRBJ1-2; D gene ambiguous. Trimming stripped 4 bases from V and 4 bases from J, with 7 bases between. The CDR3 contains 12 residues.